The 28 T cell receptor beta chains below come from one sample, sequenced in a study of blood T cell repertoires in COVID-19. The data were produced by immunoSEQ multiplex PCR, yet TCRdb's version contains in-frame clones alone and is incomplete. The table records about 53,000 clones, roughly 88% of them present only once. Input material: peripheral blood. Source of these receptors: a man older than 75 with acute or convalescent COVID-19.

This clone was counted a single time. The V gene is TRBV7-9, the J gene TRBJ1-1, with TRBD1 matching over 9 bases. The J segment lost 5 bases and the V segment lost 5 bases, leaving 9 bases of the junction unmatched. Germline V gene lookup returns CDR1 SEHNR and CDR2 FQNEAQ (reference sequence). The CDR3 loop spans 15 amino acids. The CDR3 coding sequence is TGTGCCAGCAGCACTCCCGGGACAGGGCGAACTGAAGCTTTCTTT. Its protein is CASSTPGTGRTEAFF. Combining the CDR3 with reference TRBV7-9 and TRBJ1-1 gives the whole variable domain DTGVSQNPRHKITKRGQNVTFRCDPISEHNRLYWYRQTLGQGPEFLTYFQNEAQLEKSRLLSDRFSAERPKGSFSTLEIQRTEQGDSAMYLCASSTPGTGRTEAFFGQGTRLTVV.

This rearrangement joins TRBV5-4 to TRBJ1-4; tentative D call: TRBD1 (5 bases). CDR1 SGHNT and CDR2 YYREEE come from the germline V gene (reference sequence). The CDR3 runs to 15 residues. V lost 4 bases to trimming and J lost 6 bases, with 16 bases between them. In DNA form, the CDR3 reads TGTGCCAGCAGCGTTAAAGTAGCGGGGCATGAAAAACTGTTTTTT. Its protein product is CASSVKVAGHEKLFF.

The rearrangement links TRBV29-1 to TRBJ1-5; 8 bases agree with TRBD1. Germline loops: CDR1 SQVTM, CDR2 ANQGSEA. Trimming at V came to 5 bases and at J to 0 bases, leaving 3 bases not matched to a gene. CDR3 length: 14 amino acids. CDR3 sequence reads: CSVSQGDSNQPQHF. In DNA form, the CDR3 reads TGCAGCGTTTCACAGGGGGATAGCAATCAGCCCCAGCATTTT.

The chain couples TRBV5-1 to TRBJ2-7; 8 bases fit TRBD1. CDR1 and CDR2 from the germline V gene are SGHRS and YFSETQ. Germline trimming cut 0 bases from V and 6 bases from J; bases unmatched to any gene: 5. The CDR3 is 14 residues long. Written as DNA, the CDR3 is TGCGCCAGCAGCTTGGGACAGGGGATTGGCGAGCAGTACTTC. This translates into CASSLGQGIGEQYF.

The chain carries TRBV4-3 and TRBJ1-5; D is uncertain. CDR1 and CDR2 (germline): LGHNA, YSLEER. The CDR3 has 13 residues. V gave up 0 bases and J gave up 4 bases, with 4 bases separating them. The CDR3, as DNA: TGCGCCAGCAGCCAAGATAGAAATCAGCCCCAGCATTTT. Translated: CASSQDRNQPQHF.

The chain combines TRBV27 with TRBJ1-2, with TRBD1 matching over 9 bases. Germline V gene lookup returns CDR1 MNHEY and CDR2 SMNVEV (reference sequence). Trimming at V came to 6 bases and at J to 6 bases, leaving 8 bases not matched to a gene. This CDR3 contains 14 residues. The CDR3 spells CASRITGGADGYTF. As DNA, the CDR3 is TGTGCCAGCAGAATAACAGGGGGCGCGGATGGCTACACCTTC.

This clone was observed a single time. The CDR3 DNA sequence: TGTGCCAGCAGTTACTCGAAACAGAATAATTCACCCCTCCACTTT. This codes for CASSYSKQNNSPLHF. The J gene is TRBJ1-6, the V gene TRBV6-5; no reliable D call. This CDR3 has 15 residues. Germline CDR1 and CDR2: MNHEY and SVGAGI. Trimming cost V 0 bases and J 5 bases, with 8 bases left between them.

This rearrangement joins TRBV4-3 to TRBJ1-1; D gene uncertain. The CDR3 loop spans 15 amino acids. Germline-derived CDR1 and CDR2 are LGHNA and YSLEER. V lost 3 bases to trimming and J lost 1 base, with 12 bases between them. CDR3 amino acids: CASSQLQLQNTEAFF. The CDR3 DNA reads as TGCGCCAGCAGCCAGCTACAGCTTCAGAACACTGAAGCTTTCTTT.

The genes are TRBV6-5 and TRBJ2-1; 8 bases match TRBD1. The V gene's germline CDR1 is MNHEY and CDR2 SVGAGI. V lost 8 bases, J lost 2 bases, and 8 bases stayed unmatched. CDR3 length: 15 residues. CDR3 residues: CASSQSGQAYNEQFF. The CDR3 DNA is TGTGCCAGCTCCCAATCGGGACAGGCCTACAATGAGCAGTTCTTC.

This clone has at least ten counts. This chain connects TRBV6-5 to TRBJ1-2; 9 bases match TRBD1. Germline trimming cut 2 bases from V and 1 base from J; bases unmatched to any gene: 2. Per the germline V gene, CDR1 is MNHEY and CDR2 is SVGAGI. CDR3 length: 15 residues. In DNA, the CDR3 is TGTGCCAGCAGTTACAAGGACAGGGGTAACTATGGCTACACCTTC. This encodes CASSYKDRGNYGYTF.

CDR3 bases: TGTGCCAGTAGTATCTCAGGGACAGCGAGCTATGGCTACACCTTC. Amino acids: CASSISGTASYGYTF. This rearrangement joins TRBV19 to TRBJ1-2, with 7 nucleotides matching TRBD1. The CDR3 is 15 residues long. In germline, CDR1 is LNHDA, CDR2 SQIVND (reference sequence). J was trimmed by 4 bases and V by 3 bases; bases with no gene match: 8.

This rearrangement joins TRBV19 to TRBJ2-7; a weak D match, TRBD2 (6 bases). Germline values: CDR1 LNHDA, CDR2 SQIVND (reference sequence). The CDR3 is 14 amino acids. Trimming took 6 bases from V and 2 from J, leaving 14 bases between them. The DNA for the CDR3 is TGTGCCAGTAGGGGCGGGGCCGTCCCCTACGAGCAGTACTTC. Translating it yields CASRGGAVPYEQYF. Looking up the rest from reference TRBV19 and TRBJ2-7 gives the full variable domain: DGGITQSPKYLFRKEGQNVTLSCEQNLNHDAMYWYRQDPGQGLRLIYYSQIVNDFQKGDIAEGYSVSREKKESFPLTVTSAQKNPTAFYLCASRGGAVPYEQYFGPGTRLTVT.

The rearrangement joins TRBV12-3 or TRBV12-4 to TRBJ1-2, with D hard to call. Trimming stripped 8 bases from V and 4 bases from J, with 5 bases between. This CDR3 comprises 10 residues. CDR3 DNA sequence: TGTGCCAGCCTCGGCTATGGCTACACCTTC. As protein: CASLGYGYTF.

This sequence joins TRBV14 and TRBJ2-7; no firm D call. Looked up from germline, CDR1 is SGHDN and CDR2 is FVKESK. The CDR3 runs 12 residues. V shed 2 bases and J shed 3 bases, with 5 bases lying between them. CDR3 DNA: TGTGCCAGCAGCCAAATAGTCTACGAGCAGTACTTC. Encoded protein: CASSQIVYEQYF.

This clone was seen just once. Here the CDR3 DNA reads TGTGCCAGCAGCTTCCAGGGGGACGGCTACACCTTC. This codes for CASSFQGDGYTF. The rearrangement uses TRBV11-1 and TRBJ1-2; 7 bases are a match to TRBD1. The CDR3 runs to 12 residues. Unmatched junction bases numbered 3, after V lost 3 bases and J lost 8 bases. The germline gives CDR1 SGHAT, CDR2 FQDESV (reference sequence).

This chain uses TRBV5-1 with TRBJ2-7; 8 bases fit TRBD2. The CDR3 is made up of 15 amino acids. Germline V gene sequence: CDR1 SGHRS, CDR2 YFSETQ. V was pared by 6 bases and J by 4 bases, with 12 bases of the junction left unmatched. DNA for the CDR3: TGCGCCAGCACCCAAAGCGGGGGTTCTCGTTACGAGCAGTACTTC. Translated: CASTQSGGSRYEQYF.

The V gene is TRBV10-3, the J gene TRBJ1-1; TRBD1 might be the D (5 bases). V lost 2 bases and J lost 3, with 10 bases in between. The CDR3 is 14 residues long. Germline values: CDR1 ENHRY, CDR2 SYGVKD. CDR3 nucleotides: TGTGCCATCAGTGAGCTAGGGGTGTACACTGAAGCTTTCTTT. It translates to CAISELGVYTEAFF.

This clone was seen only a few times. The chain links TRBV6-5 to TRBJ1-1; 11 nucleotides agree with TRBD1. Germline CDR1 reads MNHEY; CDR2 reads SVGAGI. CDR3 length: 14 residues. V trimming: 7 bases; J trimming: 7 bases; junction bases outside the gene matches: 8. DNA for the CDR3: TGTGCCAGCACTCAGGACAGGGGGCATAATGAAGCTTTCTTT. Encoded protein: CASTQDRGHNEAFF.

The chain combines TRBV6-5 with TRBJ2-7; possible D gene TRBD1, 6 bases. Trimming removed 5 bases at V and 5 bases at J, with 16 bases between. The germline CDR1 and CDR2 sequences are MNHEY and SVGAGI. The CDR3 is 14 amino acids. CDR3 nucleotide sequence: TGTGCCAGCAGTCTCCGACAGGTTCTGAACGAGCAGTACTTC. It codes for CASSLRQVLNEQYF.

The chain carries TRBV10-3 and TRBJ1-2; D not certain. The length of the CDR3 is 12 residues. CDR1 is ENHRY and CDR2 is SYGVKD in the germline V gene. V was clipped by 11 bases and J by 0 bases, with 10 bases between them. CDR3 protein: CALYLANYGYTF. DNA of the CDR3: TGTGCCCTTTATTTAGCTAACTATGGCTACACCTTC.

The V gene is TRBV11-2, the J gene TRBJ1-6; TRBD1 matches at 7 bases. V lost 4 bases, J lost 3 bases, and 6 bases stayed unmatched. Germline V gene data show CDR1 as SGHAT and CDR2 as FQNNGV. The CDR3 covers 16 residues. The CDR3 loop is CASSSGGQFYNSPLHF. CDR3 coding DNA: TGTGCCAGCAGCTCAGGGGGACAGTTCTATAATTCACCCCTCCACTTT.

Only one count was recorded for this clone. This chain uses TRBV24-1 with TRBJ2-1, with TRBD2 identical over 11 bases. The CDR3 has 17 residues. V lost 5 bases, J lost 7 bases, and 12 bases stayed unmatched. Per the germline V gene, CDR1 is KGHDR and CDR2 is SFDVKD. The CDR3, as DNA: TGTGCCACCAGTGGGAGCACCGGGACTAGCGGTAATAATGAGCAGTTCTTC. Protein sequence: CATSGSTGTSGNNEQFF.

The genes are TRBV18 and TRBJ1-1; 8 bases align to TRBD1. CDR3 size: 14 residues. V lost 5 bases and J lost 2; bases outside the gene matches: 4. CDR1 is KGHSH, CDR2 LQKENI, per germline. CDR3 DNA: TGTGCCAGCTCATGGGGACAGGCAAACACTGAAGCTTTCTTT. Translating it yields CASSWGQANTEAFF. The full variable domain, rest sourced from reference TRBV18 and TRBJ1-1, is NAGVMQNPRHLVRRRGQEARLRCSPMKGHSHVYWYRQLPEEGLKFMVYLQKENIIDESGMPKERFSAEFPKEGPSILRIQQVVRGDSAAYFCASSWGQANTEAFFGQGTRLTVV.

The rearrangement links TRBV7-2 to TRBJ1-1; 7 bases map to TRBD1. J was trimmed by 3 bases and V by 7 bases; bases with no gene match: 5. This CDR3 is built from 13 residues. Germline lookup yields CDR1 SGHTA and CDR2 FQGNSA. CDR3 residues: CASNDREDTEAFF. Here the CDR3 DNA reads TGTGCCAGCAACGACAGGGAGGACACTGAAGCTTTCTTT.

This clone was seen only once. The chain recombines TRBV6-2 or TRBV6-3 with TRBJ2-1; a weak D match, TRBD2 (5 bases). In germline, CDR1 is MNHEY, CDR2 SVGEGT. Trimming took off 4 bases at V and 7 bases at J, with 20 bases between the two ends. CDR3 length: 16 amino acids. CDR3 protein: CASSSQDWLLRNEQFF. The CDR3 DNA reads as TGTGCCAGCAGTTCCCAGGACTGGTTGCTAAGGAATGAGCAGTTCTTC.

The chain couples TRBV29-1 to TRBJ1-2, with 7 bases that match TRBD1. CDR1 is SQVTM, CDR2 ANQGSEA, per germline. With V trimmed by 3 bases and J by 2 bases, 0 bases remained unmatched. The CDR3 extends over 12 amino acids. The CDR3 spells CSVETGNYGYTF. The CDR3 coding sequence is TGCAGCGTTGAGACAGGGAACTATGGCTACACCTTC.

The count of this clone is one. CDR3 DNA sequence: TGTGCCAGTAGTCGACCTAGCGGGGGGGCAGCAGATACGCAGTATTTT. Translating gives CASSRPSGGAADTQYF. The rearrangement joins TRBV19 to TRBJ2-3; 12 bases match TRBD2. CDR3 length: 16 amino acids. The germline V gene encodes CDR1 LNHDA and CDR2 SQIVND (reference sequence). J was trimmed by 4 bases and V by 5 bases; bases with no gene match: 7.

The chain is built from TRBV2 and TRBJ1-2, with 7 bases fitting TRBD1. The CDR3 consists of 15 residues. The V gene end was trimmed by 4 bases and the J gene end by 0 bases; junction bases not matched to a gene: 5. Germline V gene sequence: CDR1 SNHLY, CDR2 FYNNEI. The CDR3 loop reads CASSARQGTNYGYTF. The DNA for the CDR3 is TGTGCCAGCAGTGCCAGACAGGGCACTAACTATGGCTACACCTTC.